The rows below give T cell receptor beta chains drawn from one sample of a study of CD8 T cells in ankylosing spondylitis. MiXCR, applied by TCRdb to the 5' RACE reads, yields one record per CDR3 protein. The table includes 700,000 to 1,000,000 distinct CDR3 sequences, roughly 12% detected once. The sequenced sample consisted of blood, either unsorted or a sorted T cell fraction (not recorded which). Every receptor here comes from a male donor with ankylosing spondylitis. Both conserved end residues are trimmed from each CDR3.

V | CDR3
TRBV6-2/TRBV6-3 | ASSWGTSSPLH
TRBV7-2 | ASSFGTDTQY
TRBV4-2 | ASSQLGTTNEKLF
TRBV6-1 | ASYRFDGYT
TRBV15 | ATSRPNREVGEQF
TRBV29-1 | SVARALSAAEQY
TRBV9 | ASSVQSSYNSPLH
TRBV4-2 | ASSQEIVSYNEQF
TRBV7-9 | ASGRQGVTEAF
TRBV27 | ASSPRSFRKSYNEQF
TRBV18 | ASSTIAGGPRDEQF
TRBV15 | ATSRVQGSSYGYT
TRBV20-1 | SASWYVRNTEAF
TRBV7-2 | ASSLKGFDTQY
TRBV6-2/TRBV6-3 | ASNRPTYNEQF
TRBV10-3 | AISPLEAGEQF
TRBV15 | ATSRDLAGWNYEQY
TRBV10-3 | AIQDRGETQY
TRBV5-6 | ASSLEVRVGGYT
TRBV12-3/TRBV12-4 | ASSMGQGASGYT
TRBV10-3 | AISADRDSSPLH
TRBV11-2 | ASRFFGQGRYEQY
TRBV5-4 | ASSPGGQGSSNYGYT
TRBV7-2 | ASSLNRGNSQF
TRBV12-3/TRBV12-4 | ASSSVYNEQF
TRBV6-5 | ASSFRLFTDTQY
TRBV5-6 | ASKRINEKLF
TRBV30 | AWSYSGPDSYEQY
TRBV24-1 | ATSGAFGGSNEQF
TRBV5-1 | ASSWGGVPSYNEQF
TRBV4-3 | ASSRVGDFSYGYT
TRBV6-1 | ASSKSSSVLSF
TRBV20-1 | SASGLAGTEDIQY
TRBV4-3 | ASSQGTGGYGYT
TRBV4-1 | ASSQGRGWGNQPQH
TRBV6-1 | ASRLGEAWGHNEQF
TRBV7-2 | ASSPGGVKNIQY
TRBV28 | ASTLPGGGPAYEQY
TRBV9 | ASSAQGKGTEAF
TRBV4-2 | ASSQVGSHNEQF